The clone carrying this T cell receptor (beta chain) was found a few times. The antigen is not known. This sample is drawn from a study of T cells in Graves' hyperthyroidism and ophthalmopathy. Study conclusions and caveats: Most clonotypes expanded in the thyroid (above 0.001) were also present in blood. With a median lead of around 5.9 months before onset, the model predicted ophthalmopathy.

Patients aged 18 to 65 with hyperthyroidism were newly diagnosed, with duration under 2 months. Source material for PBMCs was about 11 ml fresh peripheral blood. Germline CDR1 reads MDHEN; CDR2 reads SYDVKM. Losses at the gene ends were 7 bases for V and 6 bases for J; bases not matched to a gene: 8. The CDR3 consists of 14 residues. The CDR3 regions of TCR beta were amplified from RNA transcripts. Researchers ran a first-round RT-PCR on the TCR CDR3 using the HTBI primer set. One entry per CDR3 protein results from TCRdb running MiXCR on the multiplex PCR reads. The data hold some 700,000 distinct CDR3 sequences, with 15% to 20% observed a single time.

The clonotype comes from a man aged 45-65 years with Graves' hyperthyroidism. The source material was blood. The chain recombines TRBV28 with TRBJ1-1; 10 bases line up with TRBD1. The CDR3 coding sequence is TGTGCCAGCACCGTGGGACAGGGGATCGCTGAAGCTTTCTTT. Encoded protein: CASTVGQGIAEAFF.